Below, 9 T cell receptor beta chains from the same sample are listed, as sequenced in a study of T cells after yellow fever vaccination. TCRdb itself ran the 5' RACE reads through MiXCR, one entry per CDR3 protein. The data show 170,000 or so distinct CDR3 sequences, 6.2% seen once. The source was CD4+ T cells sorted from PBMCs, collected on the day of the first yellow fever vaccination. The source of these receptors is a man between 18 and 29 years old who received the YFV17D yellow fever vaccine.

The chain carries TRBV20-1 and TRBJ2-3; 8 bases match TRBD1. CDR3 size: 13 residues. The J segment lost 3 bases and the V segment lost 6 bases, leaving 5 bases of the junction unmatched. Germline V gene data show CDR1 as DFQATT and CDR2 as SNEGSKA (reference sequence). CDR3 DNA: TGCAGTGCCGTCCGACAGGGGACAGATACGCAGTATTTT. It encodes CSAVRQGTDTQYF.

At least ten counts were recorded for this clonotype. This chain connects TRBV20-1 to TRBJ2-7; 8 bases are a match to TRBD2. Germline CDR1 reads DFQATT; CDR2 reads SNEGSKA (reference sequence). The CDR3 has 14 residues. The ends lost 6 bases at V and 2 bases at J; junction bases unmatched: 9. CDR3 protein: CSALSGGLTYEQYF. In nucleotides, the CDR3 is TGCAGTGCATTGAGCGGGGGCCTGACCTACGAGCAGTACTTC.

Only a few counts were recorded for this clonotype. This chain links TRBV20-1 with TRBJ2-1; a possible D gene is TRBD2 (6 bases). The V end was cut by 4 bases, the J end by 10 bases, with 17 bases between. The CDR3 has 13 residues. Germline CDR1 DFQATT, CDR2 SNEGSKA (reference sequence). The CDR3, as DNA: TGCAGTGCTACTCCCGGGGCTAGCGCGGAGCAGTTCTTC. Its translation is CSATPGASAEQFF.

This clonotype was seen a few times. The chain has TRBV20-1 and TRBJ1-2; 7 nucleotides line up with TRBD1. The CDR3 has 16 residues. Germline trimming cut 6 bases from V and 8 bases from J; bases unmatched to any gene: 21. Germline V lookup: CDR1 DFQATT, CDR2 SNEGSKA (reference sequence). The CDR3 nucleotides are TGCAGTGCCACCTACATTGGGAGGGAGGGGGCTACCGGCTACACCTTC. Translated: CSATYIGREGATGYTF.

This clonotype has ten or more counts. V gene TRBV29-1 combines with J gene TRBJ2-7; the D gene is possibly TRBD2 (6 bases). The germline V gene has CDR1 SQVTM and CDR2 ANQGSEA. V lost 5 bases, J lost 3 bases, and 11 bases lay in between. The CDR3 is 12 amino acids. CDR3 DNA sequence: TGCAGCGTTCAGGTGGGGGGCTACGAGCAGTACGTC. This encodes CSVQVGGYEQYV.

This clonotype occurred many times. V is TRBV4-3 and J is TRBJ2-2; no firm D call. The CDR3 consists of 13 residues. Germline V CDR1 and CDR2: LGHNA, YSLEER. V gave up 3 bases and J gave up 4 bases, with 6 bases separating them. The CDR3 DNA reads as TGCGCCAGCAGCCAGCTCTTCACCGGGGAGCTGTTTTTT. Translation gives CASSQLFTGELFF.

This clonotype has a count of ten or more. The chain recombines TRBV7-3 with TRBJ2-1; a possible D gene is TRBD1 (6 bases). This CDR3 is 13 amino acids long. Trimming removed 5 bases at V and 8 bases at J, with 13 bases between. CDR1 and CDR2 from the germline V gene are SGHTA and FQGTGA. The CDR3 DNA follows: TGTGCCAGCAGCAGTGAACAGGGTTATGAGCAGTTCTTC. This sequence encodes CASSSEQGYEQFF.

This clonotype was seen a handful of times. The gene calls are TRBV12-3 or TRBV12-4 and TRBJ2-1; D is possibly TRBD2 (6 bases). The ends were cut back, 4 bases at V and 8 bases at J, with 12 bases in the middle. The CDR3 is 13 residues long. CDR3 sequence: CASSSGLHDEQFF. For the CDR3, the DNA is TGTGCCAGCAGTTCCGGACTACACGATGAGCAGTTCTTC.

The V gene is TRBV5-1, the J gene TRBJ2-1; 7 bases line up with TRBD2. The trim removed 3 bases at V and 6 bases at J, leaving 6 bases unmatched. CDR3 length: 14 amino acids. Germline CDR1 reads SGHRS; CDR2 reads YFSETQ. Written as DNA, the CDR3 is TGCGCCAGCAGCTGGGGGGGAGGGACCAATGAGCAGTTCTTC. It specifies CASSWGGGTNEQFF.